Presented here are 24 T cell receptor beta chains from one specimen sequenced in a study of blood T cell repertoires in COVID-19. Method: immunoSEQ multiplex PCR; TCRdb's copy keeps in-frame clones and lacks some. This table has approximately 230,000 clones, approximately 80% appearing once. Material for sequencing was PBMCs or T cells enriched from blood (not recorded which). Every receptor here comes from a middle-aged man who had recovered from COVID-19.

The rearrangement uses TRBV9 and TRBJ1-1, with unresolved D. The germline V gene has CDR1 SGDLS and CDR2 YYNGEE. This CDR3 comprises 14 residues. The ends were cut back, 2 bases at V and 1 base at J, with 9 bases in the middle. As DNA, the CDR3 is TGTGCCAGCAGCGTTTTCGAGGGGAACACTGAAGCTTTCTTT. Protein sequence: CASSVFEGNTEAFF.

The chain employs TRBV2 and TRBJ1-5; D remains unclear. Germline-derived CDR1 and CDR2 are SNHLY and FYNNEI. The V end lost 3 bases, the J end lost 0 bases, and 6 bases lay between the germline ends. The CDR3 loop spans 14 amino acids. CDR3 sequence (DNA): TGTGCCAGCAGTGACACGGTTAGCAATCAGCCCCAGCATTTT. Translated, it gives CASSDTVSNQPQHF.

The chain joins TRBV7-3 to TRBJ2-3; D remains ambiguous. V was pared by 3 bases and J by 4 bases, with 8 bases between. Germline assignment: CDR1 SGHTA and CDR2 FQGTGA. CDR3 size: 13 residues. CDR3 in DNA: TGTGCCAGCAGCTTGGGCCCTTCAGATACGCAGTATTTT. It translates to CASSLGPSDTQYF.

Only one count was recorded for this clone. V is TRBV14 and J is TRBJ1-1, with D maybe TRBD1 (5 bases). Germline CDR1 is SGHDN and CDR2 is FVKESK. Between the trimmed V and J ends, which lost 7 bases and 1 base, there was a span of 19 bases. The CDR3 runs 16 residues. The CDR3 region has the DNA TGTGCCAGCATGAGTTTACGGGGCGGGAAGAACACTGAAGCTTTCTTT. Its translation is CASMSLRGGKNTEAFF.

The chain couples TRBV5-4 to TRBJ1-1; weak D call: TRBD1 (5 bases). This CDR3 comprises 15 residues. V lost 0 bases and J lost 6, with 15 bases in between. In germline, CDR1 is SGHNT, CDR2 YYREEE (reference sequence). CDR3 sequence reads: CASSLVLGEAAEAFF. The CDR3, as DNA: TGTGCCAGCAGCTTGGTTTTGGGGGAGGCGGCTGAAGCTTTCTTT.

This rearrangement joins TRBV14 to TRBJ2-5; D perhaps matches TRBD1 (5 bases). The CDR3 loop spans 15 amino acids. Germline V gene lookup returns CDR1 SGHDN and CDR2 FVKESK. V dropped 1 base and J dropped 1 base, with 10 bases sitting between them. The CDR3 spells CASSQVWGGQETQYF. The CDR3 nucleotides read TGTGCCAGCAGCCAAGTGTGGGGCGGCCAAGAGACCCAGTACTTC.

The J gene is TRBJ2-1, the V gene TRBV4-3; the D gene is possibly TRBD1 (6 bases). Trimming left V 6 bases short and J 10 bases short, with 19 bases between. The V gene's germline CDR1 is LGHNA and CDR2 YSLEER. This CDR3 comprises 14 residues. CDR3 sequence reads: CASRQGFSSNEQFF. The CDR3 nucleotides are TGCGCCAGCAGACAGGGTTTCTCAAGTAACGAGCAGTTCTTC.

The chain uses TRBV5-1 and TRBJ2-7, with a possible D match to TRBD1 (6 bases). Trimming stripped 4 bases from V and 7 bases from J, with 12 bases between. Germline V CDR1 and CDR2: SGHRS, YFSETQ. The CDR3 extends over 12 amino acids. CDR3 residues: CASSLNQGEQYF. The CDR3 bases are TGCGCCAGCAGCCTGAATCAGGGGGAGCAGTACTTC. Drawing the rest from reference TRBV5-1 and TRBJ2-7, the complete variable domain is KAGVTQTPRYLIKTRGQQVTLSCSPISGHRSVSWYQQTPGQGLQFLFEYFSETQRNKGNFPGRFSGRQFSNSRSEMNVSTLELGDSALYLCASSLNQGEQYFGPGTRLTVT.

J is TRBJ2-7 and V is TRBV28; TRBD2 agrees at 11 bases. There are 14 residues in the CDR3. Trimming took 6 bases from V and 4 from J; bases not matched to a gene: 5. Germline values: CDR1 MDHEN, CDR2 SYDVKM. The CDR3 loop reads CASSGTSGLYEQYF. CDR3 bases: TGTGCCAGCAGCGGGACTAGCGGATTATACGAGCAGTACTTC.

The chain employs TRBV5-4 and TRBJ2-1; the D gene is possibly TRBD2 (5 bases). Germline V gene sequence: CDR1 SGHNT, CDR2 YYREEE (reference sequence). The CDR3 has 14 amino acids. V was shortened by 4 bases and J by 5 bases, with 13 bases between the two germline ends. The CDR3 region has the DNA TGTGCCAGCAGCCTTGGAGGCCTTGACAATGAGCAGTTCTTC. Translated: CASSLGGLDNEQFF.

The chain is built from TRBV7-9 and TRBJ2-2; D possibly corresponds to TRBD1 (6 bases). Germline V gene lookup returns CDR1 SEHNR and CDR2 FQNEAQ (reference sequence). The CDR3 sequence is 15 residues long. The germline V and J ends were trimmed by 2 bases and 7 bases, with 14 bases remaining between them. This CDR3 reads CASSLRSGVNGELFF. DNA for the CDR3: TGTGCCAGCAGCTTAAGGTCAGGGGTGAACGGGGAGCTGTTTTTT.

The V call is TRBV5-6, the J call TRBJ1-2, with a tentative D call TRBD1 (5 bases). The CDR3 is 13 residues long. V shed 0 bases and J shed 4 bases, with 7 bases lying between them. Per the germline V gene, CDR1 is SGHDT and CDR2 is YYEEEE. The CDR3 DNA reads as TGTGCCAGCAGCTTGGGAGACAGCTATGGCTACACCTTC. Amino acids: CASSLGDSYGYTF.

The genes are TRBV28 and TRBJ1-1; TRBD1 matches 7 bases. V lost 7 bases and J lost 4; bases outside the gene matches: 12. Germline CDR1 MDHEN, CDR2 SYDVKM. There are 15 residues in the CDR3. The CDR3 nucleotides are TGTGCCAGCAAGACGACAGGGTGGGGCACCACTGAAGCTTTCTTT. Protein: CASKTTGWGTTEAFF.

The V call is TRBV5-1, the J call TRBJ1-1; 7 bases align to TRBD1. Per the germline V gene, CDR1 is SGHRS and CDR2 is YFSETQ. The trim removed 4 bases at V and 2 bases at J, leaving 5 bases unmatched. This CDR3 spans 14 amino acids. The CDR3 reads CASSPGDRNTEAFF. CDR3 nucleotide sequence: TGCGCCAGCAGCCCGGGGGACAGAAACACTGAAGCTTTCTTT.

This clone appeared a single time. The chain couples TRBV7-2 to TRBJ2-1; D may be TRBD1 (5 bases). The V and J ends lost 0 bases and 2 bases respectively, with 11 bases between them. Germline V gives CDR1 SGHTA, CDR2 FQGNSA. The CDR3 spans 16 residues. The CDR3: CASSLAGQGPYNEQFF. The CDR3 DNA reads TGTGCCAGCAGCTTAGCTGGGCAGGGCCCCTACAATGAGCAGTTCTTC.

The rearrangement uses TRBV7-9 and TRBJ1-5; D gene unclear. V gave up 4 bases and J gave up 6 bases, with 13 bases separating them. CDR1 is SEHNR and CDR2 is FQNEAQ in the germline V gene (reference sequence). The CDR3 contains 14 residues. CDR3 nucleotides: TGTGCCAGCAGCTCCATGAGGCGGGGTCAGCCCCAGCATTTT. Its translation: CASSSMRRGQPQHF.

The gene calls are TRBV9 and TRBJ2-3, with a possible D match to TRBD2 (5 bases). The V end was cut by 0 bases, the J end by 0 bases, with 11 bases between. The CDR3 is 16 amino acids. Germline V CDR1 and CDR2: SGDLS, YYNGEE. The CDR3 nucleotides read TGTGCCAGCAGCGTAGCCGAGGGCTCTAGCACAGATACGCAGTATTTT. Its protein is CASSVAEGSSTDTQYF.

The chain joins TRBV3-1 (or the pseudogene TRBV3-2) to TRBJ2-6, with D maybe TRBD2 (5 bases). V lost 1 base and J lost 0, with 10 bases in between. Germline values: CDR1 LGHDT, CDR2 YNNKEL (reference sequence). The CDR3 length is 17 residues. This CDR3 is CASSQGLAPSGANVLTF. The CDR3 nucleotides read TGTGCCAGCAGCCAAGGGCTAGCCCCCTCTGGGGCCAACGTCCTGACTTTC.

The chain recombines TRBV15 with TRBJ1-5, with D perhaps TRBD1 (5 bases). Trimming pared 1 base from V and 4 bases from J, leaving 14 bases between. The CDR3 is 16 amino acids. Germline lookup yields CDR1 LNHNV and CDR2 YYDKDF (reference sequence). DNA of the CDR3: TGTGCCACCAGCAGAGCAGGGTCCGGCTGGAATCAGCCCCAGCATTTT. Translated: CATSRAGSGWNQPQHF.

This clone was seen a few times. The gene calls are TRBV27 and TRBJ1-5, with D perhaps TRBD1 (5 bases). The V end was cut by 3 bases, the J end by 4 bases, with 10 bases between. The length of the CDR3 is 14 residues. Looked up from germline, CDR1 is MNHEY and CDR2 is SMNVEV (reference sequence). CDR3 nucleotide sequence: TGTGCCAGCAGTTTTGGGGCCCTGAATCAGCCCCAGCATTTT. Protein: CASSFGALNQPQHF.

The CDR3 loop is CASSQGQGATEAFF. As DNA, the CDR3 is TGTGCCAGCAGCCAGGGACAGGGCGCCACTGAAGCTTTCTTT. The J gene is TRBJ1-1, the V gene TRBV7-2; the match to TRBD1 covers 9 bases. The CDR3 consists of 14 residues. Per the germline V gene, CDR1 is SGHTA and CDR2 is FQGNSA. With 5 bases clipped from V and 4 bases from J, the junction kept 5 bases outside the gene matches. The full variable domain, with the rest looked up from reference TRBV7-2 and TRBJ1-1, is GAGVSQSPSNKVTEKGKDVELRCDPISGHTALYWYRQSLGQGLEFLIYFQGNSAPDKSGLPSDRFSAERTGGSVSTLTIQRTQQEDSAVYLCASSQGQGATEAFFGQGTRLTVV.

The rearrangement links TRBV7-2 to TRBJ1-6, with D perhaps matching TRBD1 (6 bases). CDR1 SGHTA and CDR2 FQGNSA come from the germline V gene. V lost 3 bases and J 7 bases, leaving 10 bases between the germline ends. The CDR3 is made up of 14 amino acids. In DNA form, the CDR3 reads TGTGCCAGCAGCTTCGCCACAGGGAATTCACCCCTCCACTTT. Its protein product is CASSFATGNSPLHF.

About this clone itself: The same CDR3 can be traced to other DNA sequences in this sample. The rearrangement links TRBV15 to TRBJ1-5; 9 nucleotides line up with TRBD1. CDR1 and CDR2 from the germline V gene are LNHNV and YYDKDF (reference sequence). Trimming cost V 3 bases and J 4 bases; bases outside gene matches: 4. The CDR3 spans 15 residues. For the CDR3, the DNA is TGTGCCACCAGCAGGGGACAGGGAGGGAATCAGCCCCAGCATTTT. Translated: CATSRGQGGNQPQHF.

The chain is built from TRBV6-5 and TRBJ1-5; no clear D. The CDR3 loop spans 14 amino acids. Germline CDR1 MNHEY, CDR2 SVGAGI. The V and J ends lost 0 bases and 5 bases respectively, with 8 bases between them. CDR3 sequence: CASSYSGGDQPQHF. In DNA, the CDR3 is TGTGCCAGCAGTTACTCAGGTGGAGATCAGCCCCAGCATTTT.